Following are 18 T cell receptor beta chains from one sample sequenced in a study of OX40 agonist ivuxolimab in advanced cancers. Generated by immunoSEQ multiplex PCR, the TCRdb table keeps only in-frame clones and is missing some. The profile covers about 44,000 clones, with 85% to 90% appearing a single time and under 55% taken by the ten largest. The starting material was CD4+ or CD8+ T cells sorted from blood, obtained in a trial of the OX40 agonist ivuxolimab. The receptors were sampled from an adult with an advanced solid tumor such as melanoma, head and neck, liver or kidney cancer.

V is TRBV7-9 and J is TRBJ1-1, with no clear D. Germline CDR1 is SEHNR and CDR2 is FQNEAQ (reference sequence). Trimming pared 3 bases from V and 7 bases from J, leaving 6 bases between. The CDR3 covers 11 residues. The CDR3 region is CASSLAIEAFF. CDR3 bases: TGTGCCAGCAGCTTGGCCATTGAAGCTTTCTTT.

As DNA, the CDR3 is TGTGCCATCAGTGAGTCGACTGCCGGGGGTCCTGCAACTAATGAAAAACTGTTTTTT. Its translation: CAISESTAGGPATNEKLFF. The V gene is TRBV10-3, the J gene TRBJ1-4; D may be TRBD1 (5 bases). From germline, CDR1 is ENHRY and CDR2 SYGVKD. The CDR3 has 19 amino acids. The ends were cut back, 0 bases at V and 0 bases at J, with 17 bases in the middle.

This clone was seen only once. The genes are TRBV11-2 and TRBJ1-1; D might be TRBD1 (5 bases). In germline, CDR1 is SGHAT, CDR2 FQNNGV. The CDR3 is made up of 13 amino acids. V dropped 2 bases and J dropped 1 base, with 5 bases sitting between them. DNA of the CDR3: TGTGCCAGCAGCTTACAGGGGAACACTGAAGCTTTCTTT. Protein: CASSLQGNTEAFF.

V usage is TRBV4-3 and J usage is TRBJ2-1, with TRBD2 identical over 9 bases. CDR3 size: 17 residues. Germline-derived CDR1 and CDR2 are LGHNA and YSLEER. V trimming: 1 base; J trimming: 3 bases; junction bases outside the gene matches: 7. In nucleotides, the CDR3 is TGCGCCAGCAGCCAAGTGATTAGCGGGGGATTCTACAATGAGCAGTTCTTC. Its translation is CASSQVISGGFYNEQFF.

This chain links TRBV11-2 with TRBJ2-7, with D perhaps TRBD1 (5 bases). V dropped 3 bases and J dropped 3 bases, with 6 bases sitting between them. This CDR3 contains 12 residues. The germline CDR1 and CDR2 sequences are SGHAT and FQNNGV. CDR3 nucleotides: TGTGCCAGCAGCTTCGACAGCTACGAGCAGTACTTC. This translates into CASSFDSYEQYF.

On this clone itself: In the same sample, other DNA sequences code for this CDR3. The chain couples TRBV2 to TRBJ1-2, with 9 bases aligning to TRBD1. V gave up 1 base and J gave up 4 bases; unmatched junction bases: 1. Germline lookup yields CDR1 SNHLY and CDR2 FYNNEI. The CDR3 sequence is 14 residues long. The CDR3 spells CASSEGGQGYGYTF. CDR3 bases: TGTGCCAGCAGTGAAGGGGGACAGGGCTATGGCTACACCTTC.

This clone came up a few times. This chain uses TRBV28 with TRBJ1-4; no clear D gene. In germline, CDR1 is MDHEN, CDR2 SYDVKM. V was pared by 3 bases and J by 8 bases, with 7 bases between. This CDR3 comprises 12 residues. CDR3 in DNA: TGTGCCAGCAGTTTCGAACGGGAAAAACTGTTTTTT. Residues: CASSFEREKLFF.

This chain uses TRBV9 with TRBJ2-5; the match to TRBD1 covers 9 bases. The trim removed 0 bases at V and 2 bases at J, leaving 5 bases unmatched. CDR1 and CDR2 from the germline V gene are SGDLS and YYNGEE. CDR3 size: 16 residues. The CDR3 bases are TGTGCCAGCAGCGTAGCCCCCGACAGGGGGCAAGAGACCCAGTACTTC. It translates to CASSVAPDRGQETQYF.

The chain links TRBV25-1 to TRBJ1-1; no clear D gene. Germline CDR1 is MGHDK and CDR2 is SYGVNS. The CDR3 extends over 13 amino acids. Between the trimmed V and J ends, which lost 1 base and 5 bases, there was a span of 8 bases. CDR3 protein: CASSELQITEAFF. The DNA for the CDR3 is TGTGCCAGCAGTGAATTGCAAATAACTGAAGCTTTCTTT.

This clone was found once. This rearrangement joins TRBV28 to TRBJ2-1, with 7 nucleotides matching TRBD1. V trimming: 3 bases; J trimming: 5 bases; junction bases outside the gene matches: 10. This CDR3 spans 16 amino acids. Germline V CDR1 and CDR2: MDHEN, SYDVKM. CDR3 amino acids: CASSFDPGGFHNEQFF. The CDR3 DNA reads as TGTGCCAGCAGTTTTGACCCAGGGGGATTCCACAATGAGCAGTTCTTC.

The genes are TRBV7-9 and TRBJ1-5; TRBD1 matches 8 bases. The CDR3 totals 16 residues. Trimming at V came to 2 bases and at J to 5 bases, leaving 8 bases not matched to a gene. Germline V gives CDR1 SEHNR, CDR2 FQNEAQ (reference sequence). The CDR3 here is CASSLNFGQGDQPQHF. CDR3 nucleotides: TGTGCCAGCAGCTTAAATTTCGGACAGGGCGATCAGCCCCAGCATTTT.

This sequence joins TRBV7-8 and TRBJ2-2; 8 bases line up with TRBD2. V gave up 7 bases and J gave up 1 base; unmatched junction bases: 5. The CDR3 runs 15 residues. Germline V lookup: CDR1 SGHVS, CDR2 FQNEAQ. CDR3 sequence reads: CASTIAGRNTGELFF. DNA of the CDR3: TGTGCCAGCACCATAGCGGGGAGGAACACCGGGGAGCTGTTTTTT.

Of note for this clone: A read error may produce the germline difference seen at one junction end. J is TRBJ2-7 and V is TRBV7-7; D uncertain. From germline, CDR1 is SSHAT and CDR2 FNYEAQ (reference sequence). This CDR3 is built from 13 residues. The CDR3 region has the DNA TGTGCTAGCAGCTTCGAGGTGGGTTACGAGCAGTACTTC. Residues: CASSFEVGYEQYF. Full variable domain (outside the CDR3, taken from reference TRBV7-7 and TRBJ2-7): GAGVSQSPRYKVTKRGQDVTLRCDPISSHATLYWYQQALGQGPEFLTYFNYEAQPDKSGLPSDRFSAERPEGSISTLTIQRTEQRDSAMYRCASSFEVGYEQYFGPGTRLTVT.

The chain carries TRBV6-4 and TRBJ1-6; tentative D call: TRBD1 (5 bases). Between the trimmed V and J ends, which lost 4 bases and 9 bases, there was a span of 10 bases. The CDR3 is 13 residues long. Germline CDR1 MRHNA, CDR2 SNTAGT. The CDR3, as DNA: TGTGCCAGCAGTGTATTGGGGGGTTCACCCCTCCACTTT. Residues: CASSVLGGSPLHF.

The V gene is TRBV9, the J gene TRBJ2-7; no clear D. The CDR3 is 12 residues long. The germline CDR1 and CDR2 sequences are SGDLS and YYNGEE. The ends were cut back, 0 bases at V and 6 bases at J, with 7 bases in the middle. Here the CDR3 DNA reads TGTGCCAGCAGCGTAGGGCAGTCCGAGCAGTACTTC. Protein: CASSVGQSEQYF.

The rearrangement joins TRBV4-1 to TRBJ2-7, with 14 nucleotides matching TRBD2. The CDR3 totals 15 residues. After removal of 1 base from V and 6 bases from J, the junction contained 2 bases not matched to a gene. CDR1 and CDR2 from the germline V gene are MGHRA and YSYEKL. The CDR3, as DNA: TGCGCCAGCAGCCAAGCCGGGACTAGCGGGGGCGAGCAGTACTTC. Protein sequence: CASSQAGTSGGEQYF.

This clone was seen only once. V and J are TRBV5-5 and TRBJ2-7; D is perhaps TRBD2 (6 bases). Trimming stripped 3 bases from V and 3 bases from J, with 16 bases between. Germline V gives CDR1 SGHKS, CDR2 YYEKEE (reference sequence). The CDR3 runs to 15 residues. Here the CDR3 reads CASSSRWGDLYEQYF. CDR3 DNA: TGTGCCAGCAGCTCCCGTTGGGGGGACCTCTACGAGCAGTACTTC.

This clone was counted between two and nine times. The same CDR3 can be traced to other DNA sequences in this sample. The chain joins TRBV28 to TRBJ1-2; D unresolved. The CDR3 spans 11 residues. Trimming cost V 1 base and J 8 bases, with 5 bases left between them. Germline assignment: CDR1 MDHEN and CDR2 SYDVKM. CDR3 bases: TGTGCCAGCAGTTTATCGGTGGGCTACACCTTC. Its protein product is CASSLSVGYTF.